Presented here are 14 T cell receptor beta chains from one specimen sequenced in a study of vaccination and CD4 T cells after COVID-19. These receptors' targets are unknown. Once obtained from cultured CD4+ T cells, the DNA was sequenced using the Oncomine TCR Beta short-read assay. MiXCR was run by TCRdb on the PCR reads, yielding one entry per CDR3 protein. The sample has roughly 11,000 distinct CDR3 sequences, about 44% seen once. Regarding treatment: 10-day PBMC culture with coronavirus spike peptide pools or control peptides (ViraFEST assay). Sequencing input: CD4+ T cells from blood, cultured in vitro. The receptors were gathered from a human donor who had recovered from COVID-19.

The chain couples TRBV12-3 or TRBV12-4 to TRBJ1-2, with 11 nucleotides matching TRBD1. This CDR3 is 16 amino acids long. The V and J ends lost 4 bases and 4 bases, in that order; junction bases with no gene match: 8. CDR3 coding DNA: TGTGCCAGCAGTTCCGGGACAGGGGGTCGGAGCTATGGCTACACCTTC. Translating gives CASSSGTGGRSYGYTF.

This clonotype was found a few times. This chain joins TRBV25-1 and TRBJ2-4, with 7 bases aligning to TRBD1. The CDR3 consists of 12 residues. J was trimmed by 8 bases and V by 6 bases; bases with no gene match: 4. The germline V gene has CDR1 MGHDK and CDR2 SYGVNS. The CDR3 DNA follows: TGTGCCAGCAGACCAGACAGGGACATTCAGTACTTC. Residues: CASRPDRDIQYF.

The chain carries TRBV7-2 and TRBJ2-2; no definite D call. Germline CDR1 SGHTA, CDR2 FQGNSA. V was cut by 3 bases and J by 3 bases, with 11 bases left in between. This CDR3 is built from 15 residues. CDR3 nucleotide sequence: TGTGCCAGCAGCTTCGGAGAGGTGGACACCGGGGAGCTGTTTTTT. Translated: CASSFGEVDTGELFF.

The chain has TRBV11-3 and TRBJ2-3; maybe TRBD2 (6 bases). The V gene lost 6 bases and the J gene lost 0 bases, with 16 bases spanning the gap. The CDR3 contains 16 residues. The V gene's germline CDR1 is SGHNT and CDR2 YENEEA. The CDR3 DNA reads as TGTGCCAGCAGGCTCAGGACTATGGGAAGCACAGATACGCAGTATTTT. This encodes CASRLRTMGSTDTQYF.

This clonotype has more than one count but fewer than ten. V gene TRBV7-2 combines with J gene TRBJ2-1; no reliable D call. The CDR3 sequence is 16 residues long. Trimming stripped 5 bases from V and 1 base from J, with 15 bases between. From germline, CDR1 is SGHTA and CDR2 FQGNSA. The CDR3 nucleotides are TGTGCCAGCAGCCCGACCCGCCCGGGTTCCTACAATGAGCAGTTCTTC. Its translation is CASSPTRPGSYNEQFF.

This clonotype came up a few times. This chain links TRBV12-3 or TRBV12-4 with TRBJ1-5; D not certain. With 3 bases removed from V and 6 bases from J, the gap between germline ends came to 6 bases. The CDR3 loop spans 12 amino acids. The DNA of the CDR3 is TGTGCCAGCAGTTTTCAATCTCAGCCCCAGCATTTT. This translates into CASSFQSQPQHF.

V usage is TRBV7-8 and J usage is TRBJ1-2; 9 nucleotides agree with TRBD1. Germline assignment: CDR1 SGHVS and CDR2 FQNEAQ. The CDR3 consists of 15 residues. The junction had 8 bases not matched to a gene; V was cut back by 5 bases and J by 4 bases. CDR3: CASSHPRQGVYGYTF. The CDR3, as DNA: TGTGCCAGCAGCCACCCAAGACAGGGGGTCTATGGCTACACCTTC.

The chain employs TRBV5-4 and TRBJ2-7, with D perhaps TRBD1 (7 bases). V lost 2 bases and J 7 bases, leaving 19 bases between the germline ends. Per the germline V gene, CDR1 is SGHNT and CDR2 is YYREEE (reference sequence). The CDR3 is made up of 15 amino acids. CDR3 in amino acids: CASSFATLQGREQYF. CDR3 nucleotide sequence: TGTGCCAGCAGCTTTGCTACTTTACAGGGGAGGGAGCAGTACTTC.

The gene calls are TRBV30 and TRBJ1-2; 7 bases are shared with TRBD1. This CDR3 is built from 13 residues. CDR1 and CDR2 (germline): GTSNPN, SVGIG (reference sequence). J was trimmed by 4 bases and V by 2 bases; bases with no gene match: 4. Here the CDR3 reads CAWSLGTVYGYTF. The CDR3 nucleotides are TGTGCCTGGAGTCTCGGGACAGTCTATGGCTACACCTTC.

The genes are TRBV10-3 and TRBJ2-2; perhaps D is TRBD1 or TRBD2 (5 bases each). Germline CDR1 ENHRY, CDR2 SYGVKD. Trimming took off 10 bases at V and 8 bases at J, with 17 bases between the two ends. The CDR3 is made up of 13 amino acids. CDR3 loop: CASRGADGGELFF. The CDR3 DNA is TGTGCCAGCCGAGGGGCGGATGGAGGGGAGCTGTTTTTT.

This clonotype was seen once. The V and J genes are TRBV20-1 and TRBJ2-7; D not resolved. V lost 2 bases to trimming and J lost 0 bases, with 8 bases between them. In germline, CDR1 is DFQATT, CDR2 SNEGSKA (reference sequence). The CDR3 consists of 13 residues. The DNA of the CDR3 is TGCAGTGCTAGAAAAGGCTACTCCTACGAGCAGTACTTC. This translates into CSARKGYSYEQYF.

The genes are TRBV1 and TRBJ1-5. TRBV1 is noted as a pseudogene. The CDR3 runs to 14 residues. The CDR3: CTSSPRVSCQPQHF. In DNA, the CDR3 is TGCACCAGCAGCCCAAGAGTTAGTTGTCAGCCCCAGCATTTT.

This clonotype was observed a handful of times. The gene calls are TRBV19 and TRBJ2-6, with TRBD1 matching 8 bases. Trimming cost V 4 bases and J 4 bases; bases outside gene matches: 6. The CDR3 spans 16 residues. CDR1 and CDR2 from the germline V gene are LNHDA and SQIVND (reference sequence). The CDR3 region is CASSTGGEAGANVLTF. CDR3 DNA sequence: TGTGCCAGTAGTACAGGGGGCGAAGCAGGGGCCAACGTCCTGACTTTC.

CDR3 residues: CASSPGTHHGEQYF. CDR3 nucleotides: TGTGCCAGCAGTCCCGGGACCCACCACGGCGAGCAGTACTTC. The genes are TRBV6-2 or TRBV6-3 and TRBJ2-7; D may correspond to TRBD1 or TRBD2 (5 bases each). The germline V and J ends were trimmed by 5 bases and 6 bases, with 17 bases remaining between them. This CDR3 has 14 residues. Germline V gives CDR1 MNHEY, CDR2 SVGEGT.